The clone carrying this TCR beta chain came up a few times. The antigen is not known. Sample time point: sample taken at primary tumor resection. Whole RNA came from tumor, nontumor lung or frozen PBMC and was sequenced without being sorted. Every individual TCR cDNA molecule carried its own unique molecular identifier, which allowed correction of PCR and sequencing errors. TCRdb independently ran MiXCR on the 5' RACE reads; one entry per CDR3 protein. This table holds 35,000 to 45,000 distinct CDR3 sequences, less than 6.5% found once. The data are from a study of spatial heterogeneity in lung cancer. Background on the study: Beta-chain sequences consistently outnumbered alpha-chain sequences in detection. Study observations and caveats: Ubiquitous expanded tumor TCRs were seen in blood more at resection than at follow-up.

V was shortened by 2 bases and J by 5 bases, with 6 bases between the two germline ends. This CDR3 has 12 residues. This sequence was found in a female donor with early-stage non-small cell lung cancer. This chain uses TRBV12-3 or TRBV12-4 with TRBJ1-1; no definite D call. The sample was PBMCs, taken at surgery. CDR3 amino acids: CASSLRVTEAFF. CDR3 sequence (DNA): TGTGCCAGCAGTTTAAGGGTAACTGAAGCTTTCTTT.